The T cell receptor (beta chain) described here comes from a study of cytomegalovirus exposure and HLA in healthy donors. CDR3 size: 17 residues. Trimming shortened V by 4 bases and J by 1 base, and 17 bases separated the two germline ends. Germline loops: CDR1 MNHEY, CDR2 SMNVEV (reference sequence). The primer mix had 60 Vbeta and 13 Jbeta primers. Profiled with immunoSEQ multiplex PCR; TCRdb holds only in-frame clones, not every one. The repertoire holds 120,000 or so clones, with around 75% as singletons. The count of this clone is one. This chain links TRBV27 with TRBJ1-5; D is unclear. Sequenced input: PBMCs. The source is a woman in her 50s in good health and CMV-seronegative. CDR3 sequence reads: CASSSITEFSSNQPQHF. CDR3 in DNA: TGTGCCAGCAGTTCGATCACAGAATTCTCCAGCAATCAGCCCCAGCATTTT.